The rows below give T cell receptor beta chains drawn from one sample of a study of Ad26.COV2.S vaccination and SARS-CoV-2 variants. The data were produced by immunoSEQ multiplex PCR, yet TCRdb's version contains in-frame clones alone and is incomplete. The repertoire holds around 400,000 clones, with approximately 91% as singletons. The specimen comprised peripheral blood, sampled in a trial of Ad26.COV2.S vaccine versus placebo. All receptors derive from a person aged 18-60 years who received the Ad26.COV2.S COVID-19 vaccine or a placebo. The CDR3 runs from the conserved cysteine through the conserved F or W. The D gene is left open where the match is weak. Not all rows give a size; the values are once, few, many and, for expanded clones, a class.

V	D	J	size	DNA	CDR3
TRBV7-3	-	TRBJ1-2	-	TGTGCCAGCAGCTTAACGGGCCTCTCTGAGGGGTACACCTTC	CASSLTGLSEGYTF
TRBV6-2/TRBV6-3	-	TRBJ2-1	once	TGTGCCAGCAGCGATCGGAGGGCCAAGGCCTACAATGAGCAGTTCTTC	CASSDRRAKAYNEQFF
TRBV11-1	-	TRBJ1-1	-	TGTGCCAGCAGGCAACAGACTATGAACACTGAAGCTTTCTTT	CASRQQTMNTEAFF
TRBV19	-	TRBJ1-1	-	TGTGCCAGTAGTGAGGACAGATTTAACACTGAAGCTTTCTTT	CASSEDRFNTEAFF
TRBV28	-	TRBJ2-7	once	TGTGCCAGCAGTTTACGTCTACAAGGAATCCCGGAGCAGTACTTC	CASSLRLQGIPEQYF
TRBV29-1	-	TRBJ1-2	-	TGCAGCGCCCGTCTTGGTCCTGGTGGCTACACCTTC	CSARLGPGGYTF
TRBV7-9	-	TRBJ2-7	-	TGTGCCAGCAGCGATATGGACAGCACCTACGAGCAGTACTTC	CASSDMDSTYEQYF
TRBV19	-	TRBJ2-3	-	TGTGCCAGTAAGGGTGGGACAGATACGCAGTATTTT	CASKGGTDTQYF
TRBV7-6	TRBD2	TRBJ2-1	once	TGTGCCAGCAGCTTAGATAGAGGGGTAAAAGAGACTAGCTGGGGGTTCGACAATGAGCAGTTCTTC	CASSLDRGVKETSWGFDNEQFF
TRBV7-2	TRBD1	TRBJ1-4	-	TGTGCCAGCAGCTCCGGGACAGGGATGGGAAAACTGTTTTTT	CASSSGTGMGKLFF
TRBV6-1	-	TRBJ1-3	once	TGTGCCACCCTGAGGGGAAACACCATATATTTT	CATLRGNTIYF
TRBV25-1	-	TRBJ2-5	-	TGTGCCAGCAGTGAAGAAGAGACCCAGTACTTC	CASSEEETQYF
TRBV30	-	TRBJ2-6	once	TGTGCCTGGAGTGTTCTAGGGTCCGGGGCCAACGTCCTGACTTTC	CAWSVLGSGANVLTF
TRBV27	-	TRBJ2-1	-	TGTGCCAGCAGGAGGGGACTGAATGAGCAGTTCTTC	CASRRGLNEQFF
TRBV30	-	TRBJ1-4	-	TGTGCCTGGAGTGTAGGACAAGCAACTAATGAAAAACTGTTTTTT	CAWSVGQATNEKLFF
TRBV5-1	TRBD2	TRBJ2-2	-	TGCGCCAGCAGCTTGATGCGGGACGGCGGACTAGCGGGAGGGCCCGGGGAGCTGTTTTTT	CASSLMRDGGLAGGPGELFF
TRBV7-8	-	TRBJ1-2	-	TGTGCCAGCAGCTTAGATGCAGCCATCTATGGCTACACCTTC	CASSLDAAIYGYTF
TRBV6-1	-	TRBJ2-1	-	TGTGCCAGCAGTGATGGGGGGGCCGGGGGCCCCTACAATGAGCAGTTCTTC	CASSDGGAGGPYNEQFF
TRBV2	-	TRBJ2-7	-	TGTGCCAGCAGTTGGGTGTGGCAGGGCGGTCTCGAGCAGTACTTC	CASSWVWQGGLEQYF
TRBV6-2/TRBV6-3	-	TRBJ2-1	-	TGTGCCAGCAGTCCCCCCGGGGGCTCCTACAATGAGCAGTTCTTC	CASSPPGGSYNEQFF
TRBV24-1	TRBD2	TRBJ2-2	once	TGTGCCACCAGTGATTTTAGCGGGACTTCTTTCACCGGGGAGCTGTTTTTT	CATSDFSGTSFTGELFF
TRBV15	-	TRBJ1-5	-	TGTGCCACCAGCAGTATTGATCAGCCCCAGCATTTT	CATSSIDQPQHF
TRBV7-9	TRBD1	TRBJ1-2	-	TGTGCCAGCAGCTCCCGGACAGGGGTTAGCTATGGCTACACCTTC	CASSSRTGVSYGYTF
TRBV7-2	-	TRBJ2-5	-	TGTGCCAGCAGCCCCTCTGTAAGACAAGAGACCCAGTACTTC	CASSPSVRQETQYF
TRBV29-1	-	TRBJ2-1	-	TGCAGCTCAAAAGTCGGCGATGAGCAGTTCTTC	CSSKVGDEQFF
TRBV7-9	TRBD2	TRBJ2-1	-	TGTGCCAGCAGGATAATAGCGGGACCGCGCTACAATGAGCAGTTCTTC	CASRIIAGPRYNEQFF
TRBV3-1/TRBV3-2	-	TRBJ2-5	-	TGTGCCAGCAGCCACCACACTAAGGAGGAGACCCAGTACTTC	CASSHHTKEETQYF
TRBV21-1	-	TRBJ1-5	-	TGTGCCAGCAGCGGCAGGCAGGGTCTTCTTTTGGGCAATCAGCCCCAGCATTTT	CASSGRQGLLLGNQPQHF
TRBV18	TRBD1	TRBJ1-1	-	TGTGCCAGCTCACAAACAGGGGGCAGGACTGAAGCTTTCTTT	CASSQTGGRTEAFF
TRBV7-2	-	TRBJ1-1	-	TGTGCCAGCAGCCTTTTGCCGGGACCGACGATACAGAACACTGAAGCTTTCTTT	CASSLLPGPTIQNTEAFF
TRBV30	TRBD1	TRBJ1-2	-	TGTGCCTGGAGCATGGGACAGGCGGGCTATGGCTACACCTTC	CAWSMGQAGYGYTF
TRBV4-1	TRBD1	TRBJ1-5	-	TGCGCCAGCAGCCAGACCGGACAGGGGGTGGGTCAGCCCCAGCATTTT	CASSQTGQGVGQPQHF
TRBV5-5	TRBD2	TRBJ2-1	once	TGTGCCAGCAGCTTGGGAGGCAGCGGGAGGGCCCAGCAGTTCTTC	CASSLGGSGRAQQFF
TRBV7-2	-	TRBJ2-7	-	TGTGCCAGCAGCTTAGCGGCAAGGTACGAGCAGTACTTC	CASSLAARYEQYF
TRBV7-8	-	TRBJ2-5	-	TGTGCCAGCAGCTTAGCCGGGGGGCGGGGCCTGGAGACCCAGTACTTC	CASSLAGGRGLETQYF
TRBV19	TRBD2	TRBJ2-3	-	TGTGCCAGTAGTATTCGGCTAGCGGGAGAAGAGGATACGCAGTATTTT	CASSIRLAGEEDTQYF
TRBV3-1/TRBV3-2	-	TRBJ2-1	-	TGTGCCAGCAGCCAAGATAGAGACACATACAATGAGCAGTTCTTC	CASSQDRDTYNEQFF
TRBV19	-	TRBJ2-7	few	TGTGCCAGTAGGGGAGGCAGCTCCTACGAGCAGTACTTC	CASRGGSSYEQYF
TRBV6-2/TRBV6-3	TRBD2	TRBJ2-5	-	TGTGCCAGCAGTCCGACTAGCGCGAAAGAGACCCAGTACTTC	CASSPTSAKETQYF
TRBV29-1	-	TRBJ1-2	-	TGCAGCGTAGGGCTAAGGGGGGGCTATGGCTACACCTTC	CSVGLRGGYGYTF
TRBV12-5	-	TRBJ1-5	-	TGTGCTAGTGCGTTGGGGGCGACTAATCAGCCCCAGCATTTT	CASALGATNQPQHF
TRBV7-2	-	TRBJ2-7	-	TGTGCCAGCAGCCACCGCAACTCCATTTCCTACGAGCAGTACTTC	CASSHRNSISYEQYF
TRBV5-6	-	TRBJ2-1	-	TGTGCCAGCAGCTCTCCAGACCTCCGCGAGCAGTTCTTC	CASSSPDLREQFF
TRBV2	-	TRBJ2-3	-	TGTGCCAGCAGTGTTGAACCTACTAGCACAGATACGCAGTATTTT	CASSVEPTSTDTQYF
TRBV28	TRBD2	TRBJ2-7	once	TGTGCCAGCAGTTTGGTACTAGCGGGAGGCGAGCAGTACTTC	CASSLVLAGGEQYF
TRBV3-1/TRBV3-2	-	TRBJ2-3	-	TGTGCCAGCAGCCAGAACCCGGGGTTCCGCACAGATACGCAGTATTTT	CASSQNPGFRTDTQYF
TRBV6-5	-	TRBJ1-2	once	TGTGCCAGCAGGCGGACATACAACGACTATGGCTACACCTTC	CASRRTYNDYGYTF
TRBV28	-	TRBJ1-6	-	TGTGCCAGCAGTAAGTGGGACGGGAGCTCCTATAATTCACCCCTCCACTTT	CASSKWDGSSYNSPLHF
TRBV21-1	-	TRBJ2-1	-	TGTGCCAGCAGCAAAAACAGGACTAGCGGGAGAGAGTGGGTCGGTGAGCAGTTCTTC	CASSKNRTSGREWVGEQFF
TRBV30	-	TRBJ2-2	once	TGTGCCTGGTCCTCTCCTCCGACAAGCACCGGGGAGCTGTTTTTT	CAWSSPPTSTGELFF
TRBV5-5	-	TRBJ1-2	-	TGTGCCAGCAGCTTGGAGGTTGGGCATGATGGCTACACCTTC	CASSLEVGHDGYTF
TRBV6-5	TRBD2	TRBJ2-2	few	TGTGCCAGCATGACTAGCGGGAGCGGCACCGGGGAGCTGTTTTTT	CASMTSGSGTGELFF
TRBV7-9	TRBD1	TRBJ1-6	-	TGTGCCAGCAGCACCGGGACAGAGAATTCACCCCTCCACTTT	CASSTGTENSPLHF
TRBV18	TRBD1	TRBJ1-6	-	TGTGCCAGCTCACAGGGGGCGGATAATTCACCCCTCCACTTT	CASSQGADNSPLHF
TRBV9	TRBD1	TRBJ2-2	-	TGTGCCAGCAGCTCTAGGACAGGGGGAATCCCCGGGGAGCTGTTTTTT	CASSSRTGGIPGELFF
TRBV5-4	TRBD2	TRBJ2-1	-	TGTGCCAGCAGCTTGTTTTTGAGCGGGAGGACCACTGGGGATCCGTTCATGTTCTTC	CASSLFLSGRTTGDPFMFF
TRBV4-3	TRBD2	TRBJ2-3	many	TGCGCCAGCAGCCAAGATCTAGCGGGAGGGCCAGATACGCAGTATTTT	CASSQDLAGGPDTQYF
TRBV19	-	TRBJ1-6	-	TGTGCCAGTAGGCCGACAGACTATAATTCACCCCTCCACTTT	CASRPTDYNSPLHF
TRBV25-1	-	TRBJ1-2	-	TGTGCCAGCAGTGCGACAGGCGGCTATGGCTACACCTTC	CASSATGGYGYTF
TRBV7-6	TRBD2	TRBJ2-1	-	TGTGCCAGCAGCTTAGAGGGACTAGCGGGATTGAGTGAGCAGTTCTTC	CASSLEGLAGLSEQFF